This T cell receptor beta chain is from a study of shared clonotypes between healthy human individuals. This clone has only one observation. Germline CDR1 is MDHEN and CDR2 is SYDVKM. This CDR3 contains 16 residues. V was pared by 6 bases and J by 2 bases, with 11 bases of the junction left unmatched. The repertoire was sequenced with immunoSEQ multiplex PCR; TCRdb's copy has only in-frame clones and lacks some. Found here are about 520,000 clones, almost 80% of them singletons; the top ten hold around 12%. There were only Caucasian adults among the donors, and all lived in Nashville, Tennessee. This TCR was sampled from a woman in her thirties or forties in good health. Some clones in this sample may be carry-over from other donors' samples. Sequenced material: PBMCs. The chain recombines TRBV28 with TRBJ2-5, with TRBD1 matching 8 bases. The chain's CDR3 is CASSSWDRRQQETQYF. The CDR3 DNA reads TGTGCCAGCAGCTCCTGGGACAGGCGGCAACAAGAGACCCAGTACTTC.